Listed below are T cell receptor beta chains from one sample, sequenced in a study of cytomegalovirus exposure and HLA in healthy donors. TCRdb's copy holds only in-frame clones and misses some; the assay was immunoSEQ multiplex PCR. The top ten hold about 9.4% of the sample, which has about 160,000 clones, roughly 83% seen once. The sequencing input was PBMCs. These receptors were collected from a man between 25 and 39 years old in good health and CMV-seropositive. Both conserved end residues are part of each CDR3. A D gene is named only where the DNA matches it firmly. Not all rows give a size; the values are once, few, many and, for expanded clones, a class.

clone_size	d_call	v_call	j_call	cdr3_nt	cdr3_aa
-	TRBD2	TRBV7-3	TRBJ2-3	TGTGCCAGCAGCTTAACGCTGCCTAGCGGAGGCACAGATACGCAGTATTTT	CASSLTLPSGGTDTQYF
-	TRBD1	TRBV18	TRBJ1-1	TGTGCCAGCTCCCTCGACCGGGACAGGGTTTTGAACACTGAAGCTTTCTTT	CASSLDRDRVLNTEAFF
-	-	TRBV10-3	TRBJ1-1	TGTGCCATCACTAAATTGAGCGGGGGCATGAACACTGAAGCTTTCTTT	CAITKLSGGMNTEAFF
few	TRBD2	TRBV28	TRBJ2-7	TGTGCCAGCAGTTGGTCTAGCGGGATAGTGCAGTACTTC	CASSWSSGIVQYF
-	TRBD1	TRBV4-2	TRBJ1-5	TGTGCCAGCAGCCAAGCACAGGGGATAAGCAATCAGCCCCAGCATTTT	CASSQAQGISNQPQHF
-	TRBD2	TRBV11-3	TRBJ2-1	TGTGCCAGCAGCTCCCAACTCGGCGGGAGGCAAGTCAATGAGCAGTTCTTC	CASSSQLGGRQVNEQFF
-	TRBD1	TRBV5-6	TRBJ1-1	TGTGCCAGCAGCCACAGGGGGGCGAACACTGAAGCTTTCTTT	CASSHRGANTEAFF
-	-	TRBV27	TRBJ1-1	TGTGCCAGCAGTTTAAGCACGAACACTGAAGCTTTCTTT	CASSLSTNTEAFF
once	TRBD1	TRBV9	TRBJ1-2	TGTGCCAGCAGCGAGGCAGGAGGGGGCGAGTACTATGGCTACACCTTC	CASSEAGGGEYYGYTF
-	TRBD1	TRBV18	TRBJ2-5	TGTGCCAGCTCACCTACGGACAGGGGGCCCCAGTACTTC	CASSPTDRGPQYF
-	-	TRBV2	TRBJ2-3	TGTGCCAGCAGGTTGGGGCTAACAGATACGCAGTATTTT	CASRLGLTDTQYF
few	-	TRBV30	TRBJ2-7	TGTGCCTGGAGCTTGAGGGCTGTGAGCGAGCAGTACTTC	CAWSLRAVSEQYF
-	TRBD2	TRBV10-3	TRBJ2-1	TGTGCCATCGCTAGCGGGGGCTACAATGAGCAGTTCTTC	CAIASGGYNEQFF
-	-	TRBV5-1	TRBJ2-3	TGCGCCAGCAGCTTGGGAGACGGCGGGATCGATACGCAGTATTTT	CASSLGDGGIDTQYF
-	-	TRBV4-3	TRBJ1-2	TGCGCCAGCAGCCCGGAACCTTGGGGGGGTGGCTACACCTTC	CASSPEPWGGGYTF
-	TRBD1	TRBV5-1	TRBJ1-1	TGCGCCAGCAGCCTGGGGGATACAGGGGGAACTGAAGCTTTCTTT	CASSLGDTGGTEAFF
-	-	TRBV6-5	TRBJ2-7	TGTGCCAGCACCGGACAGAGCTACGAGCAGTACTTC	CASTGQSYEQYF
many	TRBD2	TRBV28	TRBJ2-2	TGTGCCAGCAGCCGGACTAGCTCGGCCGGGGAGCTGTTTTTT	CASSRTSSAGELFF
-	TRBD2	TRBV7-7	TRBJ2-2	TGTGCCAGCAGCTTAACCGGGACTAGCCAGATCGGGGAGCTGTTTTTT	CASSLTGTSQIGELFF
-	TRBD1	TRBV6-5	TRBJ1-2	TGTGCCAGCAGCTATAATCGGGACAGGGAGGTCGGCTACACCTTC	CASSYNRDREVGYTF
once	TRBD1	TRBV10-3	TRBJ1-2	TGTGCCATCAGTTACCGGACAGGGGATGGCTACACCTTC	CAISYRTGDGYTF
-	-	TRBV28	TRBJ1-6	TGTGCCAGCAGTTTGGGAGGGGCTCATTCACCCCTCCACTTT	CASSLGGAHSPLHF
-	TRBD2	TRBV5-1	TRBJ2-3	TGCGCCAGCAGCTCCCGACTAGCGGGAGTGGTAGATACGCAGTATTTT	CASSSRLAGVVDTQYF
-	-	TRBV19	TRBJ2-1	TGTGCCAGTAGTATGAGTAGCTCCTACAATGAGCAGTTCTTC	CASSMSSSYNEQFF
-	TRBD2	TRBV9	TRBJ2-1	TGTGCCAGCAGCGGAGGTAGCGGGATCGACAATGAGCAGTTCTTC	CASSGGSGIDNEQFF
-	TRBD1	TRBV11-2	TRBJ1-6	TGTGCCAGCAGACAGGGGAGGATGGGTTCACCCCTCCACTTT	CASRQGRMGSPLHF
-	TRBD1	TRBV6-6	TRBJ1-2	TGTGCCAGCAGTCCGGACAGGGGGTCGAGCGGCTACACCTTC	CASSPDRGSSGYTF
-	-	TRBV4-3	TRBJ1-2	TGCGCCAGCAGCCCCGCGGGGGGCGCGGGACTAGCTAACTATGGCTACACCTTC	CASSPAGGAGLANYGYTF
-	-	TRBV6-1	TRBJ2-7	TGTGCCAGCAGTAACCGGGGTGACTGGTACGAGCAGTACTTC	CASSNRGDWYEQYF
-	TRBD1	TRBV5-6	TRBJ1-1	TGTGCCAGCAGGGCGGGGACAGGGGGCTTTGAAGCTTTCTTT	CASRAGTGGFEAFF
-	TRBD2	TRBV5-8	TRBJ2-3	TGTGCCAGCAATGGCGGGTGGGGGGGAACAGATACGCAGTATTTT	CASNGGWGGTDTQYF
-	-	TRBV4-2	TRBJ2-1	TGTGCCAGCAGCCGCTCGGGGCTAGCGATTCAAAATGAGCAGTTCTTC	CASSRSGLAIQNEQFF
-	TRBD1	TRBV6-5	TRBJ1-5	TGTGCCAGCAGCCTGACAGGGGTTAGCAATCAGCCCCAGCATTTT	CASSLTGVSNQPQHF
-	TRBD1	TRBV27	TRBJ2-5	TGTGCCAGCAGTTCAAGGAGACAGGGGGGCTCCGTCTTAGAGACCCAGTACTTC	CASSSRRQGGSVLETQYF
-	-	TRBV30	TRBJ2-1	TGTGCCTGGAGTATCGGCGGCTACAATGAGCAGTTCTTC	CAWSIGGYNEQFF
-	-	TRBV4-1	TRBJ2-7	TGCGCCAGCAGCCAAGATCCCCTGGGGGCGGCGAGCTCCTACGAGCAGTACTTC	CASSQDPLGAASSYEQYF
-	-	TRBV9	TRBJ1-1	TGTGCCAGCAGCGTAGGGGACTCCACTGAAGCTTTCTTT	CASSVGDSTEAFF
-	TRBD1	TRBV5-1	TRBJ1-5	TGCGCCAGCAGCTTGGATAGGGGGCCAGGTCAGCCCCAGCATTTT	CASSLDRGPGQPQHF
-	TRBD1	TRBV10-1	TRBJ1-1	TGCGCCAGCAGTGAGGACGGACAGGGCGGCACTGAAGCTTTCTTT	CASSEDGQGGTEAFF
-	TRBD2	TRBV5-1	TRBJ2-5	TGCGCCAGCAGCTTGGAGGGTAGCGGGGGCAAGACCCAGTACTTC	CASSLEGSGGKTQYF